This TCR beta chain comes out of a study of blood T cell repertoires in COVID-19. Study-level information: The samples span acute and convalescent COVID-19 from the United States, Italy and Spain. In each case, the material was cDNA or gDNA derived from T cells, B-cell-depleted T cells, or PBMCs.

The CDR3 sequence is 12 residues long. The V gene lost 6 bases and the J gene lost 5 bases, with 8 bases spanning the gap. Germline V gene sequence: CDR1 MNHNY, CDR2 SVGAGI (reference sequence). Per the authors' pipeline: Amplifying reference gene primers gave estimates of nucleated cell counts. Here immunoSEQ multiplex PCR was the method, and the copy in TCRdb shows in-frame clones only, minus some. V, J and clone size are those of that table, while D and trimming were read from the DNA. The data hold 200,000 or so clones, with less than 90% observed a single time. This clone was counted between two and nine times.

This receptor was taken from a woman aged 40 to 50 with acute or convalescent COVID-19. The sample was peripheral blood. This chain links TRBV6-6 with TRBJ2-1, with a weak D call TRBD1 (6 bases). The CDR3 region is CASSPGDNEQFF. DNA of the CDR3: TGTGCCAGCAGCCCAGGGGACAATGAGCAGTTCTTC.